A single sample is the source of the 10 T cell receptor beta chains below, sequenced in a study of T cell repertoires in cytomegalovirus infection. TCRdb independently ran MiXCR on the reads; one entry per CDR3 protein. The profile shows 300,000 or so distinct CDR3 sequences, around 10% of them singletons. The specimen was PBMCs. The receptors shown here come from a human donor in good health (CMV status not recorded). Some clones in this sample may be carry-over from other donors' samples.

This clonotype was seen at least ten times. The chain is built from TRBV5-6 and TRBJ2-1, with a weak D call TRBD1 (5 bases). The CDR3 runs 14 residues. Germline CDR1 is SGHDT and CDR2 is YYEEEE. V was shortened by 4 bases and J by 3 bases, with 11 bases between the two germline ends. The CDR3 region is CASSTSQGYNEQFF. The CDR3 nucleotides are TGTGCCAGCAGCACCTCCCAGGGCTACAATGAGCAGTTCTTC.

The table lists this clonotype with many counts. The rearrangement links TRBV7-2 to TRBJ2-5; 9 nucleotides line up with TRBD2. The CDR3 covers 15 residues. Germline CDR1 is SGHTA and CDR2 is FQGNSA. V was clipped by 0 bases and J by 1 base; unmatched bases: 0. The CDR3 spells CASSLAGLAQETQYF. In DNA, the CDR3 is TGTGCCAGCAGCTTAGCGGGACTAGCCCAAGAGACCCAGTACTTC. The full variable domain, completed using reference TRBV7-2 and TRBJ2-5, is GAGVSQSPSNKVTEKGKDVELRCDPISGHTALYWYRQSLGQGLEFLIYFQGNSAPDKSGLPSDRFSAERTGGSVSTLTIQRTQQEDSAVYLCASSLAGLAQETQYFGPGTRLLVL.

This clonotype came up many times. V and J are TRBV4-2 and TRBJ2-2; 8 positions match TRBD2. The germline V gene has CDR1 LGHNA and CDR2 YNFKEQ. The CDR3 spans 18 residues. The trim removed 5 bases at V and 0 bases at J, leaving 11 bases unmatched. In DNA, the CDR3 is TGTGCCAGCAGCTCGATGGGCGGGGGGCGGACGAACACCGGGGAGCTGTTTTTT. Its translation: CASSSMGGGRTNTGELFF.

This clonotype was seen at least ten times. The chain recombines TRBV28 with TRBJ2-2; tentatively, D is TRBD2 (6 bases). The germline gives CDR1 MDHEN, CDR2 SYDVKM. The germline V and J ends were trimmed by 3 bases and 1 base, with 9 bases remaining between them. This CDR3 region has 15 residues. CDR3 sequence reads: CASSFYGGNTGELFF. CDR3 bases: TGTGCCAGCAGTTTCTACGGGGGGAACACCGGGGAGCTGTTTTTT.

This clonotype was observed many times. The rearrangement uses TRBV10-3 and TRBJ2-7, with D hard to call. Germline V gene sequence: CDR1 ENHRY, CDR2 SYGVKD. This CDR3 contains 15 residues. Trimming took off 0 bases at V and 0 bases at J, with 9 bases between the two ends. The CDR3 DNA sequence: TGTGCCATCAGTGAGTCGGGCAGCAGCTCCTACGAGCAGTACGTC. Its translation is CAISESGSSSYEQYV.

Many counts were recorded for this clonotype. The genes are TRBV7-9 and TRBJ2-7, with 8 bases fitting TRBD1. Looked up from germline, CDR1 is SEHNR and CDR2 is FQNEAQ (reference sequence). CDR3 size: 15 residues. Unmatched junction bases numbered 6, after V lost 5 bases and J lost 0 bases. In DNA, the CDR3 is TGTGCCAGCAGCCCGGACAGGGCCTACTCCTACGAGCAGTACTTC. This encodes CASSPDRAYSYEQYF.

This clonotype occurred many times. The chain combines TRBV19 with TRBJ2-1; perhaps TRBD1 as D (5 bases). CDR3 length: 13 amino acids. CDR1 LNHDA and CDR2 SQIVND come from the germline V gene (reference sequence). V lost 7 bases, J lost 4 bases, and 11 bases lay in between. The CDR3 DNA follows: TGTGCCAGTACCCAGACAGTATACAATGAGCAGTTCTTC. Its protein product is CASTQTVYNEQFF. Complete variable domain (other parts from reference TRBV19 and TRBJ2-1): DGGITQSPKYLFRKEGQNVTLSCEQNLNHDAMYWYRQDPGQGLRLIYYSQIVNDFQKGDIAEGYSVSREKKESFPLTVTSAQKNPTAFYLCASTQTVYNEQFFGPGTRLTVL.

This clonotype was detected ten times or more. The CDR3 loop reads CASSYAGELFF. The CDR3 nucleotides are TGTGCCAGCAGTTACGCCGGGGAGCTGTTTTTT. The V and J genes are TRBV6-2 or TRBV6-3 and TRBJ2-2; D is unclear. Germline V gives CDR1 MNHEY, CDR2 SVGEGT. The CDR3 has 11 residues. V was shortened by 2 bases and J by 6 bases, with 1 base between the two germline ends.

This clonotype was observed many times. The V gene is TRBV7-9, the J gene TRBJ1-4; D possibly corresponds to TRBD1 (5 bases). Trimming left V 5 bases short and J 5 bases short, with 21 bases between. CDR3 size: 17 residues. Germline lookup yields CDR1 SEHNR and CDR2 FQNEAQ (reference sequence). The CDR3 bases are TGTGCCAGCAGCCCTATCTCATTACGACAGTTCAATGAAAAACTGTTTTTT. Its translation is CASSPISLRQFNEKLFF.

This chain uses TRBV29-1 with TRBJ1-1; unclear D gene. CDR1 and CDR2 from the germline V gene are SQVTM and ANQGSEA. This CDR3 has 11 amino acids. The germline V and J ends were trimmed by 5 bases and 1 base, with 5 bases remaining between them. CDR3 DNA: TGCAGCGTTCTGGAGAACACTGAAGCTTTCTTT. This encodes CSVLENTEAFF.